This T cell receptor (beta chain) appears in the sequencing data of a study of beta chain features in type 1 diabetes. Background on the study: Some 110 million sorted cells were examined across all samples.

General study findings and limits: In type 1 diabetes patients, VDJ junctions had fewer insertions; deletions at these junctions were more frequent. Because the template was cDNA, high-expressing cells might be over-represented. People with Type 1 diabetes carried modestly yet significantly shorter TCRB CDR3s in all four CD4+ subsets.

A word on this clone: What it binds is unknown.

Each of the sorted populations had a purity greater than 95%. The entirety of the isolated RNA underwent reverse transcription, so expressed TCRB transcripts were sequenced. Clones were read by immunoSEQ multiplex PCR, and TCRdb kept only the in-frame ones, dropping some. There are nearly 350,000 clones in the sample; about a tenth occur only once, and roughly 1% lies in the top ten. This TCR was sampled from a man aged 30 to 45 with type 1 diabetes. The sample was central memory CD4+ T cells from blood.

This CDR3 reads CASRAGVVDTQYF. DNA for the CDR3: TGTGCCAGTCGGGCTGGTGTGGTGGATACGCAGTATTTT. The V gene is TRBV19, the J gene TRBJ2-3; D unclear. V lost 8 bases to trimming and J lost 6 bases, with 15 bases between them. CDR3 length: 13 residues. Germline V gives CDR1 LNHDA, CDR2 SQIVND (reference sequence). The complete variable domain, with remaining parts taken from reference TRBV19 and TRBJ2-3, reads DGGITQSPKYLFRKEGQNVTLSCEQNLNHDAMYWYRQDPGQGLRLIYYSQIVNDFQKGDIAEGYSVSREKKESFPLTVTSAQKNPTAFYLCASRAGVVDTQYFGPGTRLTVL.